This entry lists 3 T cell receptor beta chains sequenced from one sample in a study of blood T cell repertoires in COVID-19. Sequencing was performed with immunoSEQ multiplex PCR; in TCRdb, only in-frame clones are kept and a portion is missing. The sample includes fewer than 650,000 clones, roughly 89% of them seen just once. The sample comprised peripheral blood. Receptors originate from a woman aged 50 to 60 with COVID-19, enrolled during active disease.

J is TRBJ2-1 and V is TRBV6-6; 11 positions match TRBD1. Germline lookup yields CDR1 MNHNY and CDR2 SVGAGI (reference sequence). The junction had 9 bases not matched to a gene; V was cut back by 10 bases and J by 7 bases. The CDR3 sequence is 14 residues long. The CDR3, as DNA: TGTGCCACGCACCGGGACAGGGGGTTTAATGAGCAGTTCTTC. It specifies CATHRDRGFNEQFF.

The chain couples TRBV30 to TRBJ2-7; tentatively, D is TRBD1 (5 bases). Germline V gives CDR1 GTSNPN, CDR2 SVGIG (reference sequence). Trimming cost V 3 bases and J 9 bases, with 12 bases left between them. The CDR3 spans 11 residues. The CDR3, as DNA: TGTGCCTGGAGGCAGGGCCCTGGGCAGTACTTC. Its protein product is CAWRQGPGQYF.

The chain recombines TRBV11-2 with TRBJ2-1, with TRBD2 as a possible D gene (5 bases). Germline V CDR1 and CDR2: SGHAT, FQNNGV. The CDR3 spans 15 residues. V was trimmed by 0 bases and J by 5 bases, leaving 11 bases between them. The CDR3 nucleotides read TGTGCCAGCAGCTTAGAGAGGGTTAGCAACAATGAGCAGTTCTTC. Its translation: CASSLERVSNNEQFF.